This entry lists 21 T cell receptor beta chains sequenced from one sample in a study of T cells after yellow fever vaccination. TCRdb processed the 5' RACE reads anew with MiXCR; each CDR3 protein has one entry. The repertoire holds approximately 160,000 distinct CDR3 sequences, with approximately 6.2% as singletons. This specimen was CD4+ T cells sorted from PBMCs, taken on the day of the first yellow fever vaccination. All receptors derive from a young man who received the YFV17D yellow fever vaccine.

This clonotype was counted between two and nine times. The chain joins TRBV20-1 to TRBJ2-3; D remains unclear. V lost 4 bases and J lost 2, with 7 bases in between. The CDR3 extends over 12 amino acids. Per the germline V gene, CDR1 is DFQATT and CDR2 is SNEGSKA (reference sequence). The CDR3 reads CSATQPTDTQYF. CDR3 nucleotides: TGCAGTGCTACACAGCCCACAGATACGCAGTATTTT.

This clonotype appeared many times. The chain employs TRBV7-2 and TRBJ2-7, with TRBD1 identical over 8 bases. The CDR3 length is 15 residues. Unmatched junction bases numbered 11, after V lost 4 bases and J lost 6 bases. CDR1 is SGHTA, CDR2 FQGNSA, per germline. CDR3 in DNA: TGTGCCAGCAGCTCAGGTGGACAGGGTTTTTTCGAGCAGTACTTC. It specifies CASSSGGQGFFEQYF.

This chain uses TRBV5-6 with TRBJ1-6; D gene ambiguous. Looked up from germline, CDR1 is SGHDT and CDR2 is YYEEEE. Trimming removed 1 base at V and 7 bases at J, with 6 bases between. This CDR3 has 13 residues. CDR3 nucleotide sequence: TGTGCCAGCAGCTTGCAGGCGAATTCACCCCTCCACTTT. Encoded protein: CASSLQANSPLHF.

This clonotype was seen at least ten times. The chain links TRBV24-1 to TRBJ2-7; D gene uncertain. Trimming took off 3 bases at V and 1 base at J, with 9 bases between the two ends. Germline V CDR1 and CDR2: KGHDR, SFDVKD. CDR3 length equals 14 residues. The CDR3 DNA reads as TGTGCCACCAGTGATCACGCGTCATCCTACGAGCAGTACTTC. This encodes CATSDHASSYEQYF.

In its sample, this clonotype was seen many times. CDR3: CASSLGQLNSPLHF. The CDR3 DNA follows: TGTGCCAGCAGTTTGGGACAGCTTAATTCACCCCTCCACTTT. This chain uses TRBV12-3 or TRBV12-4 with TRBJ1-6, with 7 bases matching TRBD1. CDR3 size: 14 residues. The junction had 2 bases not matched to a gene; V was cut back by 3 bases and J by 6 bases.

In this sample, this clonotype turned up many times. The CDR3 here is CASSQAVVSSYEQYF. The CDR3 nucleotides are TGTGCCAGCAGCCAGGCGGTGGTTAGCTCCTACGAGCAGTACTTC. The chain has TRBV3-1 and TRBJ2-7; D uncertain. The CDR3 is 15 residues long. Germline-derived CDR1 and CDR2 are LGHDT and YNNKEL (reference sequence). The ends were cut back, 3 bases at V and 0 bases at J, with 12 bases in the middle.

This clonotype was counted only a few times. The chain links TRBV11-2 to TRBJ1-2, with D unclear. In germline, CDR1 is SGHAT, CDR2 FQNNGV. Between the trimmed V and J ends, which lost 5 bases and 2 bases, there was a span of 21 bases. The CDR3 extends over 17 amino acids. CDR3 in amino acids: CASSITSRLDGNYGYTF. The CDR3 DNA is TGTGCCAGCAGCATAACCTCCAGATTAGACGGGAACTATGGCTACACCTTC.

In this sample, this clonotype turned up a few times. V gene TRBV19 combines with J gene TRBJ2-7; D could derive from TRBD1 or TRBD2 (5 bases each). The CDR3 spans 14 residues. CDR1 is LNHDA and CDR2 is SQIVND in the germline V gene (reference sequence). Trimming shortened V by 7 bases and J by 0 bases, and 13 bases separated the two germline ends. The CDR3 region is CASTGTEDSYEQYF. The CDR3 coding sequence is TGTGCCAGTACGGGGACGGAAGACTCCTACGAGCAGTACTTC.

The rearrangement joins TRBV7-2 to TRBJ2-2; 7 bases match TRBD2. Trimming took 7 bases from V and 0 from J; bases not matched to a gene: 5. Germline-derived CDR1 and CDR2 are SGHTA and FQGNSA. The CDR3 sequence is 15 residues long. DNA for the CDR3: TGTGCCAGCACCCAGCGGGGCTCGAACACCGGGGAGCTGTTTTTT. The encoded protein is CASTQRGSNTGELFF.

This clonotype appeared a few times. This chain links TRBV6-5 with TRBJ2-1; the match to TRBD2 covers 8 bases. This CDR3 is built from 16 residues. Germline values: CDR1 MNHEY, CDR2 SVGAGI. V shed 2 bases, J shed 5 bases, and the junction held 8 bases outside the gene matches. Written as DNA, the CDR3 is TGTGCCAGCAGTTACACCCGGGGGGGACCGAACAATGAGCAGTTCTTC. Its protein is CASSYTRGGPNNEQFF.

This clonotype was seen at least ten times. The J gene is TRBJ2-3, the V gene TRBV7-3; D remains ambiguous. Germline V gene lookup returns CDR1 SGHTA and CDR2 FQGTGA. The CDR3 spans 13 residues. Trimming shortened V by 0 bases and J by 1 base, and 2 bases separated the two germline ends. CDR3 sequence (DNA): TGTGCCAGCAGCTTAACCGGCACAGATACGCAGTATTTT. It is translated as CASSLTGTDTQYF.

This clonotype has just a few counts. The V and J genes are TRBV28 and TRBJ1-2, with 12 nucleotides matching TRBD1. The CDR3 extends over 13 amino acids. Germline V lookup: CDR1 MDHEN, CDR2 SYDVKM. V shed 8 bases and J 4 bases; nucleotides not matched to a gene: 2. DNA for the CDR3: TGTGCCAGCGGGACAGGGGGCCTCTATGGCTACACCTTC. This codes for CASGTGGLYGYTF.

The table lists this clonotype with many counts. This chain uses TRBV7-7 with TRBJ2-3; no reliable D call. Germline loops: CDR1 SSHAT, CDR2 FNYEAQ (reference sequence). V dropped 3 bases and J dropped 1 base, with 8 bases sitting between them. The CDR3 consists of 14 residues. CDR3 bases: TGTGCCAGCAGCTTGTATGGGCGCACAGATACGCAGTATTTT. Protein: CASSLYGRTDTQYF.

This sequence joins TRBV6-1 and TRBJ2-3; 10 positions match TRBD2. Germline trimming cut 3 bases from V and 0 bases from J; bases unmatched to any gene: 6. The CDR3 has 17 residues. Germline V gives CDR1 MNHNS, CDR2 SASEGT. This CDR3 reads CASSDPSGGASTDTQYF. For the CDR3, the DNA is TGTGCCAGCAGTGATCCTAGCGGGGGAGCTAGCACAGATACGCAGTATTTT.

This clonotype was seen at least ten times. V is TRBV4-1 and J is TRBJ2-7; 7 bases line up with TRBD2. Germline CDR1 MGHRA, CDR2 YSYEKL. With V trimmed by 2 bases and J by 4 bases, 11 bases remained unmatched. CDR3 size: 16 residues. Here the CDR3 reads CASSQWEGMPAYEQYF. The CDR3 DNA reads as TGCGCCAGCAGCCAATGGGAGGGGATGCCGGCGTACGAGCAGTACTTC.

This clonotype was counted between two and nine times. The chain couples TRBV4-3 to TRBJ2-5, with 8 bases that match TRBD2. The CDR3 extends over 15 amino acids. The germline V gene has CDR1 LGHNA and CDR2 YSLEER. The trim removed 1 base at V and 5 bases at J, leaving 6 bases unmatched. As DNA, the CDR3 is TGCGCCAGCAGCCAAGCCGGGGGGGCCGTGGAGACCCAGTACTTC. Translated, it gives CASSQAGGAVETQYF.

The genes are TRBV20-1 and TRBJ1-5; no definite D call. This CDR3 region has 17 residues. Germline V gene lookup returns CDR1 DFQATT and CDR2 SNEGSKA (reference sequence). V was shortened by 0 bases and J by 4 bases, with 19 bases between the two germline ends. The CDR3 reads CSARETPLGRPNQPQHF. CDR3 coding DNA: TGCAGTGCTAGAGAGACACCCCTTGGCAGACCAAATCAGCCCCAGCATTTT.

This clonotype occurred many times. This chain links TRBV20-1 with TRBJ1-4; a weak D match, TRBD1 (5 bases). V was clipped by 6 bases and J by 10 bases, with 18 bases between them. The CDR3 is made up of 13 amino acids. Germline V CDR1 and CDR2: DFQATT, SNEGSKA (reference sequence). The CDR3 spells CSAPSRGFGKLFF. Written as DNA, the CDR3 is TGCAGTGCCCCTTCGAGGGGATTCGGAAAACTGTTTTTT.

In its sample, this clonotype was seen many times. The chain joins TRBV4-3 to TRBJ1-6; D gene ambiguous. Trimming took off 0 bases at V and 6 bases at J, with 6 bases between the two ends. Looked up from germline, CDR1 is LGHNA and CDR2 is YSLEER. This CDR3 comprises 14 residues. The CDR3 coding sequence is TGCGCCAGCAGCCAAGACGACCTTAATTCACCCCTCCACTTT. It is translated as CASSQDDLNSPLHF.

This clonotype was counted ten times or more. This chain links TRBV3-1 with TRBJ2-4, with D perhaps given as TRBD1 or TRBD2 (5 bases each). V dropped 2 bases and J dropped 5 bases, with 10 bases sitting between them. CDR3 length equals 14 residues. Germline values: CDR1 LGHDT, CDR2 YNNKEL (reference sequence). This CDR3 reads CASSQRDGENIQYF. CDR3 in DNA: TGTGCCAGCAGCCAACGGGACGGAGAAAACATTCAGTACTTC.

This clonotype has a handful of counts. The gene calls are TRBV7-8 and TRBJ2-1, with 10 bases lining up with TRBD1. The trim removed 5 bases at V and 4 bases at J, leaving 5 bases unmatched. Germline loops: CDR1 SGHVS, CDR2 FQNEAQ. This CDR3 spans 15 amino acids. Here the CDR3 DNA reads TGTGCCAGCAGCCACCGGGACAGGGGATACAATGAGCAGTTCTTC. This gives the protein CASSHRDRGYNEQFF.